Below, 27 T cell receptor beta chains from the same sample are listed, as sequenced in a study of T-cell reconstitution after alpha-beta-depleted transplantation in children. Unique molecular identifiers were used in preparing the TCRbeta library. TCRdb reprocessed the PCR reads with MiXCR, giving one entry per CDR3 protein. The sample shows about 110,000 distinct CDR3 sequences, around a tenth of them seen only once. The sample in question was PBMCs from the stem cell graft donor, obtained from the stem cell graft. These receptors all stem from a human donor who donated a stem cell graft to a child with acute lymphoblastic leukemia.

The V gene is TRBV30, the J gene TRBJ2-1; possibly TRBD1 for D (5 bases). The germline V gene has CDR1 GTSNPN and CDR2 SVGIG (reference sequence). CDR3 length: 15 residues. Trimming took off 0 bases at V and 7 bases at J, with 16 bases between the two ends. CDR3 amino acids: CAWSVQQGVRNEQFF. Here the CDR3 DNA reads TGTGCCTGGAGTGTACAGCAGGGTGTTCGGAATGAGCAGTTCTTC.

This clonotype was seen repeatedly, ten times or more. The chain links TRBV12-3 or TRBV12-4 to TRBJ2-2; 7 positions agree with TRBD1. The V segment lost 4 bases and the J segment 1 base; nucleotides outside the gene matches: 3. The CDR3 extends over 15 amino acids. CDR3 sequence: CASSSGQRNTGELFF. The DNA of the CDR3 is TGTGCCAGCAGTTCGGGACAGCGGAACACCGGGGAGCTGTTTTTT.

This clonotype came up many times. The rearrangement links TRBV5-1 to TRBJ2-1; D unclear. There are 12 residues in the CDR3. V was cut by 0 bases and J by 11 bases, with 9 bases left in between. Germline loops: CDR1 SGHRS, CDR2 YFSETQ. CDR3: CASSLVPQQQFF. As DNA, the CDR3 is TGCGCCAGCAGCTTGGTACCCCAGCAGCAGTTCTTC.

This clonotype was seen many times. The chain uses TRBV20-1 and TRBJ1-2, with D hard to call. V lost 3 bases to trimming and J lost 8 bases, with 4 bases between them. Germline loops: CDR1 DFQATT, CDR2 SNEGSKA (reference sequence). CDR3 size: 9 residues. The CDR3 DNA sequence: TGCAGTGCTAGGACGGGCTACACCTTC. Protein product: CSARTGYTF.

The chain joins TRBV5-4 to TRBJ2-7; TRBD2 aligns across 8 bases. The CDR3 runs 14 residues. V shed 3 bases, J shed 2 bases, and the junction held 4 bases outside the gene matches. Germline V gene data show CDR1 as SGHNT and CDR2 as YYREEE (reference sequence). CDR3 loop: CASSSPGLAYEQYF. The DNA for the CDR3 is TGTGCCAGCAGCTCGCCGGGACTAGCCTACGAGCAGTACTTC.

This clonotype was found many times. V gene TRBV7-9 combines with J gene TRBJ2-1; D might be TRBD2 (6 bases). The ends were cut back, 1 base at V and 4 bases at J, with 11 bases in the middle. The CDR3 loop spans 15 amino acids. Germline V lookup: CDR1 SEHNR, CDR2 FQNEAQ (reference sequence). The CDR3 DNA is TGTGCCAGCAGCTTAGTCCTAGCGCGTTACAATGAGCAGTTCTTC. Encoded protein: CASSLVLARYNEQFF.

This clonotype was seen at least ten times. The chain combines TRBV15 with TRBJ2-4; 9 bases fit TRBD2. The CDR3 extends over 15 amino acids. From germline, CDR1 is LNHNV and CDR2 YYDKDF (reference sequence). With V trimmed by 8 bases and J by 2 bases, 7 bases remained unmatched. The CDR3 spells CATGRGGVSKNIQYF. For the CDR3, the DNA is TGTGCCACCGGGCGGGGGGGAGTGTCCAAAAACATTCAGTACTTC.

In this sample, this clonotype turned up many times. The chain has TRBV5-1 and TRBJ2-7, with 13 positions matching TRBD2. CDR1 and CDR2 (germline): SGHRS, YFSETQ. V shed 1 base, J shed 4 bases, and the junction held 8 bases outside the gene matches. CDR3 length equals 17 residues. CDR3 coding DNA: TGCGCCAGCAGCTTGAGGAGGACTAGCGGGAGCGTGTACGAGCAGTACTTC. Amino acids: CASSLRRTSGSVYEQYF.

The rearrangement links TRBV3-1 to TRBJ1-1; D not certain. V was pared by 4 bases and J by 8 bases, with 8 bases between. Germline V gene lookup returns CDR1 LGHDT and CDR2 YNNKEL (reference sequence). The CDR3 length is 11 residues. CDR3 amino acids: CASSRTSEAFF. The CDR3 nucleotides are TGTGCCAGCAGCCGGACCTCCGAAGCTTTCTTT.

This clonotype was observed many times. The CDR3 reads CASSLSGGGQEQYF. For the CDR3, the DNA is TGTGCCAGCAGCCTATCCGGCGGGGGGCAAGAGCAGTACTTC. The gene calls are TRBV3-1 and TRBJ2-7; TRBD2 matches at 8 bases. With V trimmed by 4 bases and J by 7 bases, 9 bases remained unmatched. From germline, CDR1 is LGHDT and CDR2 YNNKEL (reference sequence). The CDR3 spans 14 residues.

This clonotype was observed many times. The chain carries TRBV6-1 and TRBJ1-1; D is ambiguous. The V gene's germline CDR1 is MNHNS and CDR2 SASEGT. Trimming shortened V by 4 bases and J by 3 bases, and 9 bases separated the two germline ends. The CDR3 consists of 13 residues. As DNA, the CDR3 is TGTGCCAGCAGTGTAAAAAGTGACACTGAAGCTTTCTTT. Translation: CASSVKSDTEAFF.

This clonotype was detected many times. The genes are TRBV6-2 or TRBV6-3 and TRBJ2-5; the D is unclear. The V gene's germline CDR1 is MNHEY and CDR2 SVGEGT. V was cut by 3 bases and J by 4 bases, with 6 bases left in between. CDR3 length equals 12 residues. The CDR3 here is CASSYSSETQYF. As DNA, the CDR3 is TGTGCCAGCAGTTATTCCTCAGAGACCCAGTACTTC.

This clonotype was observed many times. The chain links TRBV5-1 to TRBJ1-1, with a weak D call TRBD1 (6 bases). There are 12 residues in the CDR3. Trimming left V 2 bases short and J 6 bases short, with 8 bases between. Germline CDR1 SGHRS, CDR2 YFSETQ. CDR3 coding DNA: TGCGCCAGCAGCTTTACAGGGCCTGAAGCTTTCTTT. Encoded protein: CASSFTGPEAFF.

This clonotype was observed at least ten times. This chain uses TRBV5-1 with TRBJ2-6, with a weak D call TRBD1 (6 bases). V was shortened by 3 bases and J by 1 base, with 14 bases between the two germline ends. CDR3 length: 17 amino acids. The V gene's germline CDR1 is SGHRS and CDR2 YFSETQ. The CDR3 reads CASSSNPTGSGANVLTF. The DNA of the CDR3 is TGCGCCAGCAGCTCGAACCCAACAGGGTCTGGGGCCAACGTCCTGACTTTC.

This clonotype was counted ten times or more. The V call is TRBV6-4, the J call TRBJ2-1; 11 bases map to TRBD2. Germline V CDR1 and CDR2: MRHNA, SNTAGT. The CDR3 is 16 residues long. V shed 0 bases, J shed 6 bases, and the junction held 4 bases outside the gene matches. The CDR3 DNA follows: TGTGCCAGCAGTGACTCTAGCGGGGGGGGTTCCAATGAGCAGTTCTTC. Translation: CASSDSSGGGSNEQFF.

This clonotype was recorded at least ten times. CDR3 sequence: CSGRQGNYGYTF. CDR3 DNA sequence: TGCAGCGGTCGACAGGGGAACTATGGCTACACCTTC. The genes are TRBV29-1 and TRBJ1-2, with 8 bases aligning to TRBD1. V dropped 7 bases and J dropped 2; count of bases not matched to a gene: 3. CDR3 length: 12 residues. From germline, CDR1 is SQVTM and CDR2 ANQGSEA.

This clonotype was counted many times. The J gene is TRBJ2-7, the V gene TRBV5-1; D is unclear. CDR3 size: 13 residues. The germline V gene has CDR1 SGHRS and CDR2 YFSETQ. The V gene lost 4 bases and the J gene lost 0 bases, with 8 bases spanning the gap. DNA for the CDR3: TGCGCCAGCAGCCTTGAGAGCTCCTACGAGCAGTACTTC. Encoded protein: CASSLESSYEQYF. The full variable domain, with the rest looked up from reference TRBV5-1 and TRBJ2-7, is KAGVTQTPRYLIKTRGQQVTLSCSPISGHRSVSWYQQTPGQGLQFLFEYFSETQRNKGNFPGRFSGRQFSNSRSEMNVSTLELGDSALYLCASSLESSYEQYFGPGTRLTVT.

The sample holds many counts of this clonotype. This chain links TRBV5-1 with TRBJ2-5, with D possibly TRBD2 on 5 matching bases. The ends were cut back, 1 base at V and 2 bases at J, with 9 bases in the middle. The CDR3 covers 14 residues. CDR1 is SGHRS, CDR2 YFSETQ, per germline. CDR3 DNA: TGCGCCAGCAGCTTGCTCCCGGGACAAGAGACCCAGTACTTC. This codes for CASSLLPGQETQYF. The variable domain in full, completed from reference TRBV5-1 and TRBJ2-5, reads KAGVTQTPRYLIKTRGQQVTLSCSPISGHRSVSWYQQTPGQGLQFLFEYFSETQRNKGNFPGRFSGRQFSNSRSEMNVSTLELGDSALYLCASSLLPGQETQYFGPGTRLLVL.

This clonotype was detected ten times or more. This chain connects TRBV20-1 to TRBJ1-4; 7 nucleotides match TRBD1. Per germline, CDR1 DFQATT and CDR2 SNEGSKA (reference sequence). The CDR3 loop spans 13 amino acids. Trimming at V came to 6 bases and at J to 5 bases, leaving 6 bases not matched to a gene. CDR3 loop: CSANPGQNEKLFF. Written as DNA, the CDR3 is TGCAGTGCCAACCCGGGACAGAATGAAAAACTGTTTTTT.

This clonotype was observed at least ten times. The gene calls are TRBV20-1 and TRBJ1-5; no reliable D call. This CDR3 comprises 14 residues. Trimming removed 4 bases from V and 0 bases from J, with 10 bases in between. CDR1 and CDR2 (germline): DFQATT, SNEGSKA (reference sequence). The CDR3 spells CSATLGSSNQPQHF. The DNA for the CDR3 is TGCAGTGCTACCCTCGGGAGTAGCAATCAGCCCCAGCATTTT.

There are many counts of this clonotype. The rearrangement joins TRBV10-3 to TRBJ1-3; D remains ambiguous. The CDR3 is 15 residues long. Germline V gene sequence: CDR1 ENHRY, CDR2 SYGVKD. Trimming left V 0 bases short and J 2 bases short, with 8 bases between. In DNA, the CDR3 is TGTGCCATCAGTGAGTCCCCAGGCACTGGAAACACCATATATTTT. Amino acid sequence: CAISESPGTGNTIYF.

This clonotype was counted ten times or more. J is TRBJ2-1 and V is TRBV5-1, with 13 bases lining up with TRBD2. Trimming at V came to 7 bases and at J to 10 bases, leaving 8 bases not matched to a gene. Per germline, CDR1 SGHRS and CDR2 YFSETQ. There are 14 residues in the CDR3. The CDR3 loop reads CASGGTSGKGEQFF. DNA of the CDR3: TGCGCCAGCGGCGGGACTAGCGGGAAGGGCGAGCAGTTCTTC.

This clonotype was seen a handful of times. The junction shows a germline mismatch at one end, possibly a read error. The chain employs TRBV10-3 and TRBJ2-6; maybe TRBD1 (5 bases). Germline V gives CDR1 ENHRY, CDR2 SYGVKD. This CDR3 region has 19 residues. DNA of the CDR3: TGTGCCATCAGTGTGACAGACCAAAAGATGATATCTGGGGCCAACGGCCTGACTTTC. Translated, it gives CAISVTDQKMISGANGLTF.

Many counts were recorded for this clonotype. This chain joins TRBV5-1 and TRBJ1-2; 7 nucleotides match TRBD1. In germline, CDR1 is SGHRS, CDR2 YFSETQ. V was clipped by 4 bases and J by 2 bases; unmatched bases: 2. The CDR3 consists of 13 residues. CDR3 amino acids: CASSPDRNYGYTF. DNA of the CDR3: TGCGCCAGCAGCCCGGACAGGAACTATGGCTACACCTTC.

This clonotype occurred many times. The chain links TRBV5-4 to TRBJ2-5; D gene ambiguous. Germline V lookup: CDR1 SGHNT, CDR2 YYREEE (reference sequence). The CDR3 length is 13 residues. Deletions cut 2 bases from V and 1 base from J, with 6 bases between. CDR3 protein: CASSFWSQETQYF. The CDR3 region has the DNA TGTGCCAGCAGCTTCTGGTCCCAAGAGACCCAGTACTTC.

This clonotype was found many times. J is TRBJ1-4 and V is TRBV5-6; 8 bases agree with TRBD1. Germline CDR1 SGHDT, CDR2 YYEEEE. This CDR3 is 14 amino acids long. V was clipped by 2 bases and J by 5 bases; unmatched bases: 2. In nucleotides, the CDR3 is TGTGCCAGCAGCTTCGACAGGGGAAATGAAAAACTGTTTTTT. Its translation: CASSFDRGNEKLFF.

This clonotype occurred many times. Its ends do not fully match the called genes, so a read error is possible. J is TRBJ2-7 and V is TRBV5-1, with no clear D. The CDR3 is 13 amino acids. Per germline, CDR1 SGHRS and CDR2 YFSETQ. The CDR3 protein is CASSLALGYEQYF. The CDR3 region has the DNA TGCGCCAGCAGTTTGGCCCTGGGGTACGAGCAGTACTTC.